This T cell receptor (beta chain) was sequenced for a study of blood T cell repertoires in COVID-19. Study overall: Researchers got acute and convalescent COVID-19 samples from the United States, Italy and Spain. The cDNA or gDNA used as material had been derived from T cells, B-cell-depleted T cells, or PBMCs.

CDR3 size: 13 residues. V lost 6 bases and J lost 5, with 13 bases in between. In germline, CDR1 is MNHEY, CDR2 SVGAGI. Profiled with immunoSEQ multiplex PCR; TCRdb holds only in-frame clones, not every one. The data hold some 200,000 clones, with more than 80% observed a single time. Participants had their cohort set by participant-reported clinical history. What was sequenced was PBMCs or T cells enriched from blood (not recorded which). This sequence was found in a woman in her thirties or forties with acute COVID-19. The chain carries TRBV6-5 and TRBJ1-2; D is undetermined. The CDR3 sequence: CASSKLTAYGYTF. CDR3 nucleotides: TGTGCCAGCAGCAAACTTACAGCTTATGGCTACACCTTC.